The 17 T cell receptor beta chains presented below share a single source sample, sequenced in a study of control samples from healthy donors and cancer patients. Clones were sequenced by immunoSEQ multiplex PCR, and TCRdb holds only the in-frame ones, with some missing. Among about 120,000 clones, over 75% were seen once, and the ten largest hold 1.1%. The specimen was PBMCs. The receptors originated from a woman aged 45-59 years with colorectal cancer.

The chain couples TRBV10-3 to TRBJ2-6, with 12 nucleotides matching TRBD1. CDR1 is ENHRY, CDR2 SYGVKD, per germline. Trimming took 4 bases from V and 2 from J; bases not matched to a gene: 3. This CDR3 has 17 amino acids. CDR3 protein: CAISAGQGAPGANVLTF. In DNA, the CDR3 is TGTGCCATCAGTGCGGGACAGGGGGCTCCTGGGGCCAACGTCCTGACTTTC.

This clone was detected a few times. CDR3 in amino acids: CASSKLAGVAYEQYF. In nucleotides, the CDR3 is TGTGCCAGCAGCAAACTAGCGGGAGTCGCCTACGAGCAGTACTTC. The chain employs TRBV6-6 and TRBJ2-7; 11 positions agree with TRBD2. V lost 6 bases and J lost 2; bases outside the gene matches: 6. The germline CDR1 and CDR2 sequences are MNHNY and SVGAGI (reference sequence). This CDR3 has 15 residues.

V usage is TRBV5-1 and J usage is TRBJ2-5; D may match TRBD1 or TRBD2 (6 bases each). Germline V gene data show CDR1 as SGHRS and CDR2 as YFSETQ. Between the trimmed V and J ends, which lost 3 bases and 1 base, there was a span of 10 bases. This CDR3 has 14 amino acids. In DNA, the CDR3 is TGCGCCAGCAGCTCAGGGGACTTCCAAGAGACCCAGTACTTC. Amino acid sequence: CASSSGDFQETQYF.

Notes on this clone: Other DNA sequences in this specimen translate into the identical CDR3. DNA of the CDR3: TGCGCCAGCAGCTTGAACGCGAACACCGGGGAGCTGTTTTTT. Protein sequence: CASSLNANTGELFF. The gene calls are TRBV5-1 and TRBJ2-2; D is ambiguous. This CDR3 is built from 14 residues. Germline assignment: CDR1 SGHRS and CDR2 YFSETQ. Trimming stripped 1 base from V and 0 bases from J, with 4 bases between.

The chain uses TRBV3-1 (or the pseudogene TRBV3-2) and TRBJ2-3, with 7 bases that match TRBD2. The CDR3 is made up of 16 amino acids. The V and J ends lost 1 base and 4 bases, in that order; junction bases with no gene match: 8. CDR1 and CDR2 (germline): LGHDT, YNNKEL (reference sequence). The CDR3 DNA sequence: TGTGCCAGCAGCCAAGGCCTAGCGGAAGGTCCAGATACGCAGTATTTT. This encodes CASSQGLAEGPDTQYF.

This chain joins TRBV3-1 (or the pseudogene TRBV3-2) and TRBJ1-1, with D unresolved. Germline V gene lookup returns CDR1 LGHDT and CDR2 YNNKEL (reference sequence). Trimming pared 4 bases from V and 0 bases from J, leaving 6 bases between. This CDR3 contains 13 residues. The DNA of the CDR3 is TGTGCCAGCAGCCCGGCAGTGAACACTGAAGCTTTCTTT. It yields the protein CASSPAVNTEAFF.

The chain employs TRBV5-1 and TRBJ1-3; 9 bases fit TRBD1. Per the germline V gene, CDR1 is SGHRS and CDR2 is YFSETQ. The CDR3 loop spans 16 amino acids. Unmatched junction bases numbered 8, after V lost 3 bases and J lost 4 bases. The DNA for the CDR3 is TGCGCCAGCAGCTCCGGGACAGGGACAGGGGGAAACACCATATATTTT. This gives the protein CASSSGTGTGGNTIYF.

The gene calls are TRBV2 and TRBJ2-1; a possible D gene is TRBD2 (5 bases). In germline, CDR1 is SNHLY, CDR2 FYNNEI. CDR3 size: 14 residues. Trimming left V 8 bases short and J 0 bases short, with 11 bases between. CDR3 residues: CASSLGSSYNEQFF. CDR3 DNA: TGTGCCAGCTCGCTGGGGAGCTCCTACAATGAGCAGTTCTTC.

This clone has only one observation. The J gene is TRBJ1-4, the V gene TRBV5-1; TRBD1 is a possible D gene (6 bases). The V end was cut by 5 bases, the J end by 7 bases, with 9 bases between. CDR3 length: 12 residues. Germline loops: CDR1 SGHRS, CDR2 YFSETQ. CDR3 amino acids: CASRGQSEKLFF. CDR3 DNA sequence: TGCGCCAGCAGAGGACAGTCTGAAAAACTGTTTTTT.

CDR3 bases: TGTGCCAGCAGTTACAGGAGTGAAGCTTTCTTT. Protein: CASSYRSEAFF. This rearrangement joins TRBV12-3 or TRBV12-4 to TRBJ1-1; D is possibly TRBD1 (5 bases). V was cut by 4 bases and J by 7 bases, with 7 bases left in between. CDR3 size: 11 residues.

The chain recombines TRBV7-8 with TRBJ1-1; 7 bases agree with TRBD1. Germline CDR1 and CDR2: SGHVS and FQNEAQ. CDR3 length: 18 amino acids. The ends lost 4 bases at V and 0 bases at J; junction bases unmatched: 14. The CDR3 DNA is TGTGCCAGCAGCTCGTCTATCGAAACGGGACAGTTGAACACTGAAGCTTTCTTT. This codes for CASSSSIETGQLNTEAFF.

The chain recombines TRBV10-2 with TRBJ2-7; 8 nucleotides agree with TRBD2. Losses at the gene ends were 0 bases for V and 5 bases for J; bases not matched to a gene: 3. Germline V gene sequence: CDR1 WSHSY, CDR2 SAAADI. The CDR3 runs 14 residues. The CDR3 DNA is TGCGCCAGCAGTGAGTCTGGCGGGAGGAACGAGCAGTACTTC. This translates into CASSESGGRNEQYF.

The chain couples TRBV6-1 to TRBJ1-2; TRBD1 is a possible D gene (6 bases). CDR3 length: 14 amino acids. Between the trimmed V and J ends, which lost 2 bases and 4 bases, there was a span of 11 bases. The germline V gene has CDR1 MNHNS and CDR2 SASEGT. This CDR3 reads CASSEPGGVYGYTF. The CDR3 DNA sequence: TGTGCCAGCAGTGAACCGGGGGGCGTCTATGGCTACACCTTC.

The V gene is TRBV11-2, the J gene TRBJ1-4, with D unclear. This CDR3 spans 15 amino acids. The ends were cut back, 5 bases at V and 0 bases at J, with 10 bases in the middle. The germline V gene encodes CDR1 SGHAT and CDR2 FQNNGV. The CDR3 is CASSLDPATNEKLFF. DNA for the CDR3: TGTGCCAGCAGCCTCGATCCGGCAACTAATGAAAAACTGTTTTTT.

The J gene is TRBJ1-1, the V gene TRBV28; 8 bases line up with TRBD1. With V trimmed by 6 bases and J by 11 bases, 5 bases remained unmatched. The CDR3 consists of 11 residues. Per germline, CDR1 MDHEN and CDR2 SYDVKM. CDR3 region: CASSLDRAAFF. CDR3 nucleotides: TGTGCCAGCAGCCTGGACAGGGCGGCTTTCTTT.

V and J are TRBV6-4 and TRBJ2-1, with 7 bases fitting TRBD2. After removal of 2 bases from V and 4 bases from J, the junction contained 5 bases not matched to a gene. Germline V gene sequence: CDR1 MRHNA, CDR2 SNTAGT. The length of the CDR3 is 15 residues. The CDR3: CASSDTGAGYNEQFF. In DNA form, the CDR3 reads TGTGCCAGCAGTGACACCGGAGCGGGGTACAATGAGCAGTTCTTC.

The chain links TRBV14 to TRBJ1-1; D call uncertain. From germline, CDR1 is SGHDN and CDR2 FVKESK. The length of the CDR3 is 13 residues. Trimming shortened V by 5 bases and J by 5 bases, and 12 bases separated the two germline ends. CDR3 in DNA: TGTGCCAGCAGCAGGGTTAGGGAAACTGAAGCTTTCTTT. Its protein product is CASSRVRETEAFF.